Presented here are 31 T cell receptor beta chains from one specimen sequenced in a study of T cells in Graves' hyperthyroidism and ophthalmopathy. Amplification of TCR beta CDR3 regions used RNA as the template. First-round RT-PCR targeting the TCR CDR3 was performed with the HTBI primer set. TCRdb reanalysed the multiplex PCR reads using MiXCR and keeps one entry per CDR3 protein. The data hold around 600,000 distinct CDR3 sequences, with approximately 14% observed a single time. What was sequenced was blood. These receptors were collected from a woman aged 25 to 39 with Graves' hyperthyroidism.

In DNA, the CDR3 is TGCGCCAGCAGCCAAGACAGGGGGCTGGATTCACCCCTCCACTTT. Translated: CASSQDRGLDSPLHF. The chain carries TRBV4-1 and TRBJ1-6, with 8 bases aligning to TRBD1. Germline V gives CDR1 MGHRA, CDR2 YSYEKL. Unmatched junction bases numbered 3, after V lost 0 bases and J lost 8 bases. The CDR3 is 15 residues long.

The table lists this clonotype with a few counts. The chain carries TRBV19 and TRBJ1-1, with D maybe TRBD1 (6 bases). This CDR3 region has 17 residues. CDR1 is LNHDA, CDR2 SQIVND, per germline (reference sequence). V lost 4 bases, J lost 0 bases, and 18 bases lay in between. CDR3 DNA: TGTGCCAGTAGTACTGGGGGGGGGGCCGGGATGAACACTGAAGCTTTCTTT. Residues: CASSTGGGAGMNTEAFF.

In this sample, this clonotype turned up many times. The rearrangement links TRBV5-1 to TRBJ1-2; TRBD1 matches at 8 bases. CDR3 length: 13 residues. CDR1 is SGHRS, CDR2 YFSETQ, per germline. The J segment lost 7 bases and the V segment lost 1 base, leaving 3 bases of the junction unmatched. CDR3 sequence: CASSLTGGIGYTF. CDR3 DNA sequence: TGCGCCAGCAGCTTGACAGGGGGAATTGGCTACACCTTC.

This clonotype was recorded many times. The CDR3 bases are TGTGCCAGCAGTTACAAGGGACAGGGAACTCAGCCCCAGCATTTT. It yields the protein CASSYKGQGTQPQHF. This rearrangement joins TRBV28 to TRBJ1-5, with 9 bases fitting TRBD1. Looked up from germline, CDR1 is MDHEN and CDR2 is SYDVKM. This CDR3 has 15 amino acids. The V segment lost 4 bases and the J segment 6 bases; nucleotides outside the gene matches: 7.

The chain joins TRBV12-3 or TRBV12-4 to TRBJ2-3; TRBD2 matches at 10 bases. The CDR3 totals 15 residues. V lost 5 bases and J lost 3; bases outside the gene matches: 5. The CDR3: CASSKSSGSTDTQYF. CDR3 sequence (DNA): TGTGCCAGCAGTAAGTCTAGCGGGAGTACAGATACGCAGTATTTT.

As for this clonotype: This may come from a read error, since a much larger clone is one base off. Here the CDR3 reads CSALGLLSTDTQYF. CDR3 nucleotide sequence: TGCAGTGCCCTGGGACTGCTAAGCACAGATACGCAGTATTTT. The chain employs TRBV20-1 and TRBJ2-3; perhaps TRBD2 as D (6 bases). The CDR3 totals 14 residues. Between the trimmed V and J ends, which lost 6 bases and 0 bases, there was a span of 13 bases. Germline CDR1 and CDR2: DFQATT and SNEGSKA (reference sequence).

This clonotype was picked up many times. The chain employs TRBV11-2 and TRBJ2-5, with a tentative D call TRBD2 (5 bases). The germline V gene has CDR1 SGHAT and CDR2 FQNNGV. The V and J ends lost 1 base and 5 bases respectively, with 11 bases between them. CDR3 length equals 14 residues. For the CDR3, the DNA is TGTGCCAGCAGCTTAGGGCTAGCTTGGGAGACCCAGTACTTC. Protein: CASSLGLAWETQYF. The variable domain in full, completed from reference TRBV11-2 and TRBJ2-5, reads EAGVAQSPRYKIIEKRQSVAFWCNPISGHATLYWYQQILGQGPKLLIQFQNNGVVDDSQLPKDRFSAERLKGVDSTLKIQPAKLEDSAVYLCASSLGLAWETQYFGPGTRLLVL.

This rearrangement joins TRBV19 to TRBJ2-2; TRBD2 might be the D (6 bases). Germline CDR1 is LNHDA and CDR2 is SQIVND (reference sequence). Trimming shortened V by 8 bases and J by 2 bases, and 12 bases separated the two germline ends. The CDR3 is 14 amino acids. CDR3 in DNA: TGTGCCAGTTCCGGGACTTTCAACACCGGGGAGCTGTTTTTT. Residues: CASSGTFNTGELFF.

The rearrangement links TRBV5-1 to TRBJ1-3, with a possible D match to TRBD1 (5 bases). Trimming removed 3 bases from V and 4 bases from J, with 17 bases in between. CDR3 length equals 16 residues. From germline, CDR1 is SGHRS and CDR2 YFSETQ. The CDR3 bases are TGCGCCAGCAGCTGGAACATACTCAGGGAAGGAAACACCATATATTTT. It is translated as CASSWNILREGNTIYF.

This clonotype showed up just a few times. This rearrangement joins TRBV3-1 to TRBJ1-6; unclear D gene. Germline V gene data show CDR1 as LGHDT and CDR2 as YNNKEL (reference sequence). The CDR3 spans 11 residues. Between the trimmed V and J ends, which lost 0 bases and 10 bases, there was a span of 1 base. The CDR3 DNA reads TGTGCCAGCAGCCAAGACTCACCCCTCCACTTT. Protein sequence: CASSQDSPLHF.

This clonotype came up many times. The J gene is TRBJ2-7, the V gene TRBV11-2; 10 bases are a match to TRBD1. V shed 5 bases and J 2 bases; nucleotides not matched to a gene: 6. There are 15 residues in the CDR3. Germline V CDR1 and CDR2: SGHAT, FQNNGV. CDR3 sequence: CASSALGQGAYEQYF. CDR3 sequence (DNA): TGTGCCAGCAGCGCCCTTGGACAGGGGGCCTACGAGCAGTACTTC.

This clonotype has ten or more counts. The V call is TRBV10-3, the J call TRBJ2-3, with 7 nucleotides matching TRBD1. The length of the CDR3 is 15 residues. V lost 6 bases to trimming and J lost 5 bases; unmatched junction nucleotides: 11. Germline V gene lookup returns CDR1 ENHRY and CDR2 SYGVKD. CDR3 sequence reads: CAISTLQGKEDTQYF. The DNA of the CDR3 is TGTGCCATCAGCACACTACAGGGGAAGGAAGATACGCAGTATTTT.

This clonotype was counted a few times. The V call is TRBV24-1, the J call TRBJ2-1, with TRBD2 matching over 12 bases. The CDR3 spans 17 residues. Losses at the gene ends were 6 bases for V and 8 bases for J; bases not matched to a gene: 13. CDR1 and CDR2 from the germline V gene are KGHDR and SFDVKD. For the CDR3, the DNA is TGTGCCACCAGTTCCGGGACTAGCGGGTTCCCTGTGGATGAGCAGTTCTTC. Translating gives CATSSGTSGFPVDEQFF.

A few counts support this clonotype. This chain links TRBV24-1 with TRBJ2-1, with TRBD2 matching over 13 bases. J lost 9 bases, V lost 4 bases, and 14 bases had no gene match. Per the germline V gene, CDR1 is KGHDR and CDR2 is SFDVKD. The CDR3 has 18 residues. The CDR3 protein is CATSEPGLAGALGGEQFF. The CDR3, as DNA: TGTGCCACCAGTGAACCCGGACTAGCGGGGGCCTTAGGGGGTGAGCAGTTCTTC.

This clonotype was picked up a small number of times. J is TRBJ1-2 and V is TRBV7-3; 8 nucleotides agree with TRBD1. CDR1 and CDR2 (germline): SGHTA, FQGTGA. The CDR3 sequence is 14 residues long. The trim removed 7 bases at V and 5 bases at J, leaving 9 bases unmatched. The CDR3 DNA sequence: TGTGCCAGCACCTTGGACAGGGTTAAGTATGGCTACACCTTC. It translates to CASTLDRVKYGYTF.

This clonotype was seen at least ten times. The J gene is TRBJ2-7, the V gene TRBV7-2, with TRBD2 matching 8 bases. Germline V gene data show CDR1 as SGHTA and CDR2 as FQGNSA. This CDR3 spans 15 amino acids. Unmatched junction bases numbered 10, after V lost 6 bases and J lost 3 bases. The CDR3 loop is CASRPGTSGIYEQYF. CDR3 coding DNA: TGTGCCAGCAGACCCGGTACTAGCGGCATCTACGAGCAGTACTTC.

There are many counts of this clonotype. CDR3 in amino acids: CASSFPGTTPSETQYF. As DNA, the CDR3 is TGTGCCAGCAGTTTCCCAGGGACTACCCCGTCAGAGACCCAGTACTTC. The chain links TRBV2 to TRBJ2-5, with 7 bases lining up with TRBD2. The J segment lost 4 bases and the V segment lost 5 bases, leaving 13 bases of the junction unmatched. Germline-derived CDR1 and CDR2 are SNHLY and FYNNEI. The length of the CDR3 is 16 residues.

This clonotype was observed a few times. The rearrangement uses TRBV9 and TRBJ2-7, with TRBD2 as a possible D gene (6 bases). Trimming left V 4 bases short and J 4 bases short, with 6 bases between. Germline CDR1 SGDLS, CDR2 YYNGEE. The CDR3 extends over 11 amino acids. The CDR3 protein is CASSREYEQYF. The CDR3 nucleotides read TGTGCCAGCAGCCGGGAGTACGAGCAGTACTTC. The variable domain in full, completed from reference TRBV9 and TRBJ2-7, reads DSGVTQTPKHLITATGQRVTLRCSPRSGDLSVYWYQQSLDQGLQFLIQYYNGEERAKGNILERFSAQQFPDLHSELNLSSLELGDSALYFCASSREYEQYFGPGTRLTVT.

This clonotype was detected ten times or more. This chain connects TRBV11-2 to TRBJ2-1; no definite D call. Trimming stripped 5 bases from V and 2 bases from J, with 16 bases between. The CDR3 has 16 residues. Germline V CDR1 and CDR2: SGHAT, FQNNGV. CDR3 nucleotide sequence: TGTGCCAGCAGCCAGACACTGGACCACCCCTACAATGAGCAGTTCTTC. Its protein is CASSQTLDHPYNEQFF.

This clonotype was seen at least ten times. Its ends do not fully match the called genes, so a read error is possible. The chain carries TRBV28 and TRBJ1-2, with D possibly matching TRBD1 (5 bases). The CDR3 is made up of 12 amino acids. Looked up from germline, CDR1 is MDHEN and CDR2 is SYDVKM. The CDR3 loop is CASTTGGRPFAF. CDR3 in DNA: TGTGCCAGCACCACCGGGGGACGGCCCTTCGCCTTC.

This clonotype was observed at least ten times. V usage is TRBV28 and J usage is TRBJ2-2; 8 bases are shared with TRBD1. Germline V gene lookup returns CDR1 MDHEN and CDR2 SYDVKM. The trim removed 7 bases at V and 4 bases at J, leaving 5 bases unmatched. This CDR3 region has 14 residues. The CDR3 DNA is TGTGCCAGCAATGGACAGGGTGGCACCGGGGAGCTGTTTTTT. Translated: CASNGQGGTGELFF.

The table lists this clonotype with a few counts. The CDR3 DNA reads as TGTGCCAGTGGACAGGGAAGAATCACCGGGGAGCTGTTTTTT. It translates to CASGQGRITGELFF. V usage is TRBV6-1 and J usage is TRBJ2-2; 8 nucleotides line up with TRBD1. With 9 bases clipped from V and 4 bases from J, the junction kept 7 bases outside the gene matches. The CDR3 runs to 14 residues. The V gene's germline CDR1 is MNHNS and CDR2 SASEGT.

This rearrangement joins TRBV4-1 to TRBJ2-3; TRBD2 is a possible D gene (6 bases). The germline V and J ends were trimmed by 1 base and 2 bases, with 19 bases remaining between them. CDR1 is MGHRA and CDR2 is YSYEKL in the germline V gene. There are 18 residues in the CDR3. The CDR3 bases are TGCGCCAGCAGCCAAGGGTTGACTGAGGGAGGAGTCACAGATACGCAGTATTTT. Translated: CASSQGLTEGGVTDTQYF.

CDR3 in amino acids: CASSQGRGSGRYEQYF. The DNA of the CDR3 is TGCGCCAGCAGCCAAGGACGCGGTAGCGGGAGGTACGAGCAGTACTTC. V and J are TRBV4-1 and TRBJ2-7; TRBD2 aligns across 10 bases. Germline V lookup: CDR1 MGHRA, CDR2 YSYEKL. V lost 1 base to trimming and J lost 4 bases; unmatched junction nucleotides: 7. This CDR3 comprises 16 residues.

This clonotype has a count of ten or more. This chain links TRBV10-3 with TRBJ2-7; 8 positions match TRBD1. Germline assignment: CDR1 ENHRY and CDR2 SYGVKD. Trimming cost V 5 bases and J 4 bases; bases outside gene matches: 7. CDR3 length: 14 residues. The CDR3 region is CAISFGQGVYEQYF. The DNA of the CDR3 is TGTGCCATCAGTTTCGGACAGGGAGTTTACGAGCAGTACTTC.

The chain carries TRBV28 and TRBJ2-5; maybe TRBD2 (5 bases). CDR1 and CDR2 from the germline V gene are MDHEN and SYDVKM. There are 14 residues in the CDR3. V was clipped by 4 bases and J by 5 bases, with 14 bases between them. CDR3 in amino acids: CASSSRGGAETQYF. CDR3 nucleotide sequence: TGTGCCAGCAGTTCCCGGGGTGGCGCCGAGACCCAGTACTTC.

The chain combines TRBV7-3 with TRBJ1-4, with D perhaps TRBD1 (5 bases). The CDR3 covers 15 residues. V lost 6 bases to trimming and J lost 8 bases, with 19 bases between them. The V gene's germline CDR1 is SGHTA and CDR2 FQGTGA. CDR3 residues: CASSPGGGAGEKLFF. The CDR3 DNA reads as TGTGCCAGCAGTCCGGGGGGTGGGGCAGGAGAAAAACTGTTTTTT.

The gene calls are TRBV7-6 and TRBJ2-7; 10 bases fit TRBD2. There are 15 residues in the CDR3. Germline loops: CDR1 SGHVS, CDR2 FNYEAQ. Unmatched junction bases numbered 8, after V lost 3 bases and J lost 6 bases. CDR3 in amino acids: CASSFDLAGVGEQYF. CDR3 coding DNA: TGTGCCAGCAGCTTCGATCTAGCGGGAGTCGGCGAGCAGTACTTC.

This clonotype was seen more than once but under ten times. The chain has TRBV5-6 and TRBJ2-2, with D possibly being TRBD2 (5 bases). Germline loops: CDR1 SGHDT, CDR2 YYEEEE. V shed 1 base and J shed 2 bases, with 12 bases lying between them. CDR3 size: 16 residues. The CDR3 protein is CASSLSGWINTGELFF. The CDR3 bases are TGTGCCAGCAGCTTGTCGGGATGGATTAACACCGGGGAGCTGTTTTTT.

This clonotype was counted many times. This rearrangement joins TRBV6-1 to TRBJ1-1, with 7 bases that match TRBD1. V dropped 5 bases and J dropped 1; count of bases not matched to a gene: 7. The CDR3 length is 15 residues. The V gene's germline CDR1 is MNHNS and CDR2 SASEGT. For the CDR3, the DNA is TGTGCCAGCAGTAGACAGGGACAAGAGAACACTGAAGCTTTCTTT. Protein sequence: CASSRQGQENTEAFF.

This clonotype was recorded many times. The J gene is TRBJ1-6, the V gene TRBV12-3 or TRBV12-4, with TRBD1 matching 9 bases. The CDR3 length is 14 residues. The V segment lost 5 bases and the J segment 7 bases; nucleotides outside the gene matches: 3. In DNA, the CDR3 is TGTGCCAGCAGTCCCGGGACAGGGAATTCACCCCTCCACTTT. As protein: CASSPGTGNSPLHF.